One sample yielded the 32 T cell receptor beta chains listed below, sequenced in a study of T cell changes during pregnancy in multiple sclerosis. The protocol was immunoSEQ multiplex PCR, while the TCRdb copy is restricted to in-frame clones and leaves out a portion. The table shows about 69,000 clones, with roughly 92% occurring only once. Source: peripheral blood, taken in the third trimester of pregnancy. The source of these receptors is a female donor in good health, enrolled as a control in a pregnancy study.

This chain connects TRBV7-2 to TRBJ1-2, with D possibly matching TRBD1 (6 bases). This CDR3 region has 14 residues. V was cut by 3 bases and J by 5 bases, with 13 bases left in between. CDR1 SGHTA and CDR2 FQGNSA come from the germline V gene. The CDR3 DNA sequence: TGTGCCAGCAGCTTGGGCAGGGGTGGATATGGCTACACCTTC. It codes for CASSLGRGGYGYTF.

The chain uses TRBV10-3 and TRBJ2-7, with TRBD2 matching 10 bases. The V and J ends lost 4 bases and 0 bases, in that order; junction bases with no gene match: 6. Germline CDR1 reads ENHRY; CDR2 reads SYGVKD. The CDR3 sequence is 16 residues long. CDR3 nucleotide sequence: TGTGCCATCAGTGTGACAGCGGGGGGGCCCTCCTACGAGCAGTACTTC. It yields the protein CAISVTAGGPSYEQYF.

V gene TRBV27 combines with J gene TRBJ2-7, with 10 positions matching TRBD2. The trim removed 6 bases at V and 2 bases at J, leaving 10 bases unmatched. Germline lookup yields CDR1 MNHEY and CDR2 SMNVEV (reference sequence). There are 16 residues in the CDR3. The chain's CDR3 is CASSLKSSGGPYEQYF. The CDR3 bases are TGTGCCAGCAGCCTCAAGTCTAGCGGGGGACCCTACGAGCAGTACTTC.

The chain has TRBV9 and TRBJ2-4; D remains ambiguous. V dropped 0 bases and J dropped 7 bases, with 11 bases sitting between them. In germline, CDR1 is SGDLS, CDR2 YYNGEE. The CDR3 is made up of 14 amino acids. CDR3 nucleotide sequence: TGTGCCAGCAGCGTAGAGGCGACTGGGAACATTCAGTACTTC. Amino acid sequence: CASSVEATGNIQYF.

CDR3 sequence (DNA): TGTGCCAGCAGCTTAATGGGAGGGAGAGAGACCCAGTACTTC. This gives the protein CASSLMGGRETQYF. The V gene is TRBV11-2, the J gene TRBJ2-5; TRBD2 aligns across 7 bases. This CDR3 has 14 amino acids. From germline, CDR1 is SGHAT and CDR2 FQNNGV. The junction had 4 bases not matched to a gene; V was cut back by 2 bases and J by 4 bases.

This clone was detected once. The chain combines TRBV14 with TRBJ2-2; D is undetermined. Trimming took 0 bases from V and 6 from J, leaving 11 bases between them. Per germline, CDR1 SGHDN and CDR2 FVKESK. The CDR3 spans 15 residues. CDR3 in amino acids: CASSQDPRLPGELFF. CDR3 coding DNA: TGTGCCAGCAGCCAAGATCCGCGGCTCCCCGGGGAGCTGTTTTTT.

V usage is TRBV4-3 and J usage is TRBJ2-3; D may be TRBD1 (7 bases). The germline V gene encodes CDR1 LGHNA and CDR2 YSLEER. The CDR3 has 17 amino acids. V gave up 0 bases and J gave up 1 base, with 14 bases separating them. In DNA form, the CDR3 reads TGCGCCAGCAGCCAAGAGGGAGGCCAGGGGGGCACAGATACGCAGTATTTT. Its protein product is CASSQEGGQGGTDTQYF.

This rearrangement joins TRBV4-2 to TRBJ1-4; 9 nucleotides line up with TRBD1. Germline V gene lookup returns CDR1 LGHNA and CDR2 YNFKEQ. The CDR3 is 14 amino acids. V lost 10 bases, J lost 5 bases, and 8 bases stayed unmatched. CDR3: CATSGQGQNEKLFF. CDR3 sequence (DNA): TGTGCCACTTCTGGACAGGGGCAGAATGAAAAACTGTTTTTT.

The chain couples TRBV6-6 to TRBJ2-3; no firm D call. Trimming removed 7 bases from V and 6 bases from J, with 11 bases in between. This CDR3 comprises 12 residues. CDR1 and CDR2 (germline): MNHNY, SVGAGI (reference sequence). CDR3 DNA sequence: TGTGCCAGCAAGGAAGCCGGGGATACGCAGTATTTT. Its translation: CASKEAGDTQYF.

The chain joins TRBV30 to TRBJ2-7; 12 nucleotides agree with TRBD2. The CDR3 runs 16 residues. J gave up 3 bases and V 2 bases, and 8 bases lay outside the gene matches. CDR1 GTSNPN and CDR2 SVGIG come from the germline V gene (reference sequence). CDR3 sequence (DNA): TGTGCCTGGAGTCGGGCTAGCGGGGGGGCCGTCTACGAGCAGTACTTC. Encoded protein: CAWSRASGGAVYEQYF.

CDR3 protein: CASSWSSGTDEQYF. CDR3 coding DNA: TGTGCCAGCAGTTGGTCTAGCGGGACTGACGAGCAGTACTTC. The V gene is TRBV27, the J gene TRBJ2-7, with 9 bases identical to TRBD2. Germline V gives CDR1 MNHEY, CDR2 SMNVEV (reference sequence). J was trimmed by 5 bases and V by 4 bases; bases with no gene match: 6. This CDR3 comprises 14 residues.

DNA of the CDR3: TGTGCCAGCAGCCCTACGGCGGCTAGCGGGCAATTAAGCTCCTACAATGAGCAGTTCTTC. This sequence encodes CASSPTAASGQLSSYNEQFF. This sequence joins TRBV7-8 and TRBJ2-1; TRBD2 matches at 8 bases. Germline loops: CDR1 SGHVS, CDR2 FQNEAQ. This CDR3 contains 20 residues. With 5 bases clipped from V and 0 bases from J, the junction kept 18 bases outside the gene matches. The entire variable domain, with the rest obtained from reference TRBV7-8 and TRBJ2-1, is as follows: GAGVSQSPRYKVAKRGQDVALRCDPISGHVSLFWYQQALGQGPEFLTYFQNEAQLDKSGLPSDRFFAERPEGSVSTLKIQRTQQEDSAVYLCASSPTAASGQLSSYNEQFFGPGTRLTVL.

CDR3 loop: CASSIFIRVGTGRRGYGYTF. The CDR3 DNA sequence: TGTGCCAGTAGTATTTTTATCCGGGTCGGGACAGGGAGAAGAGGCTATGGCTACACCTTC. The rearrangement links TRBV19 to TRBJ1-2; TRBD1 aligns across 9 bases. CDR1 and CDR2 (germline): LNHDA, SQIVND (reference sequence). Trimming removed 3 bases from V and 4 bases from J; junction bases left unmatched: 21. This CDR3 is built from 20 residues.

The chain has TRBV15 and TRBJ2-3, with 9 bases matching TRBD2. Trimming removed 4 bases from V and 6 bases from J; junction bases left unmatched: 5. Germline assignment: CDR1 LNHNV and CDR2 YYDKDF (reference sequence). There are 14 residues in the CDR3. The CDR3 region is CATSKGLALDTQYF. The CDR3 nucleotides are TGTGCCACCAGCAAGGGACTAGCCCTTGATACGCAGTATTTT.

V is TRBV11-3 and J is TRBJ2-1; 10 bases agree with TRBD2. Trimming cost V 5 bases and J 9 bases; bases outside gene matches: 13. CDR1 and CDR2 from the germline V gene are SGHNT and YENEEA. The CDR3 has 16 residues. The CDR3 DNA sequence: TGTGCCAGCAGCCCCCGGATAGCGGGGGGCCTCGGTGAGCAGTTCTTC. Translating it yields CASSPRIAGGLGEQFF.

This chain joins TRBV5-4 and TRBJ2-1, with 9 positions matching TRBD2. The junction had 16 bases not matched to a gene; V was cut back by 4 bases and J by 8 bases. The CDR3 runs 17 residues. The germline V gene encodes CDR1 SGHNT and CDR2 YYREEE (reference sequence). The CDR3 coding sequence is TGTGCCAGCAGCCCCCGTAGCGGGAGAGGGTGGGCCGATGAGCAGTTCTTC. As protein: CASSPRSGRGWADEQFF. Looking up the rest from reference TRBV5-4 and TRBJ2-1 gives the full variable domain: ETGVTQSPTHLIKTRGQQVTLRCSSQSGHNTVSWYQQALGQGPQFIFQYYREEENGRGNFPPRFSGLQFPNYSSELNVNALELDDSALYLCASSPRSGRGWADEQFFGPGTRLTVL.

This clone was recorded only once. The genes are TRBV7-2 and TRBJ2-5; the D gene is possibly TRBD1 (7 bases). Germline CDR1 reads SGHTA; CDR2 reads FQGNSA. The V gene lost 5 bases and the J gene lost 4 bases, with 14 bases spanning the gap. The CDR3 sequence is 14 residues long. The CDR3: CASSAGGLGETQYF. In DNA, the CDR3 is TGTGCCAGCAGCGCAGGGGGGTTAGGAGAGACCCAGTACTTC.

The rearrangement joins TRBV7-9 to TRBJ1-6; D uncertain. CDR3 size: 13 residues. Germline loops: CDR1 SEHNR, CDR2 FQNEAQ (reference sequence). The V end lost 5 bases, the J end lost 12 bases, and 14 bases lay between the germline ends. DNA for the CDR3: TGTGCCAGCAGCCTAACCACTGCAGGACCCCTCCACTTT. Translated: CASSLTTAGPLHF.

This rearrangement joins TRBV7-8 to TRBJ1-5; 7 bases match TRBD1. The CDR3 has 19 residues. The junction had 13 bases not matched to a gene; V was cut back by 1 base and J by 1 base. CDR1 is SGHVS and CDR2 is FQNEAQ in the germline V gene. CDR3 sequence reads: CASSLEDEGAVSSNQPQHF. CDR3 bases: TGTGCCAGCAGCTTAGAAGATGAGGGGGCGGTTTCGAGCAATCAGCCCCAGCATTTT.

The rearrangement links TRBV27 to TRBJ2-7; 8 nucleotides line up with TRBD1. CDR1 and CDR2 (germline): MNHEY, SMNVEV (reference sequence). J was trimmed by 5 bases and V by 3 bases; bases with no gene match: 12. This CDR3 is built from 16 residues. CDR3 in amino acids: CASSFGRDRGGHEQYF. The CDR3 DNA reads as TGTGCCAGCAGTTTCGGTCGTGACAGGGGAGGACACGAGCAGTACTTC.

The chain carries TRBV7-3 and TRBJ2-5; 7 bases fit TRBD1. V shed 6 bases, J shed 3 bases, and the junction held 10 bases outside the gene matches. The CDR3 length is 15 residues. Germline-derived CDR1 and CDR2 are SGHTA and FQGTGA. This CDR3 reads CASSYGGQLKETQYF. CDR3 nucleotides: TGTGCCAGCAGTTATGGGGGACAGTTAAAAGAGACCCAGTACTTC.

The rearrangement links TRBV13 to TRBJ2-5; 7 nucleotides match TRBD2. In germline, CDR1 is PRHDT, CDR2 FYEKMQ (reference sequence). CDR3 size: 13 residues. V trimming: 5 bases; J trimming: 7 bases; junction bases outside the gene matches: 7. The CDR3 DNA reads TGTGCCAGCAGCCCGCGGGGGTCCCGGACCCAGTACTTC. This codes for CASSPRGSRTQYF.

The count of this clone is one. The chain recombines TRBV2 with TRBJ2-1; tentative D call: TRBD2 (6 bases). The CDR3 spans 16 residues. V shed 7 bases and J shed 1 base, with 17 bases lying between them. The germline CDR1 and CDR2 sequences are SNHLY and FYNNEI. Here the CDR3 reads CASKSPAGMSYNEQFF. In DNA form, the CDR3 reads TGTGCCAGCAAATCTCCCGCGGGGATGTCCTACAATGAGCAGTTCTTC.

Here the CDR3 reads CACRDRVNSPLHF. Written as DNA, the CDR3 is TGTGCCTGCCGGGACAGGGTGAATTCACCCCTCCACTTT. The chain joins TRBV2 to TRBJ1-6; 9 positions match TRBD1. V lost 11 bases and J lost 7; bases outside the gene matches: 6. Germline lookup yields CDR1 SNHLY and CDR2 FYNNEI. The CDR3 is made up of 13 amino acids.

The J gene is TRBJ1-3, the V gene TRBV28; tentative D call: TRBD1 (5 bases). The CDR3 loop spans 14 amino acids. V was pared by 3 bases and J by 4 bases, with 10 bases between. Germline V lookup: CDR1 MDHEN, CDR2 SYDVKM. CDR3 loop: CASSLGGIGNTIYF. As DNA, the CDR3 is TGTGCCAGCAGTTTGGGGGGTATCGGAAACACCATATATTTT.

The J gene is TRBJ2-5, the V gene TRBV2; no clear D. This CDR3 spans 11 amino acids. V lost 5 bases to trimming and J lost 5 bases, with 6 bases between them. Per the germline V gene, CDR1 is SNHLY and CDR2 is FYNNEI. In DNA form, the CDR3 reads TGTGCCAGCAGTTTAGAGGAGACCCAGTACTTC. Its protein is CASSLEETQYF.

This rearrangement joins TRBV6-5 to TRBJ2-1; 11 bases are a match to TRBD2. With 2 bases clipped from V and 8 bases from J, the junction kept 5 bases outside the gene matches. The germline V gene has CDR1 MNHEY and CDR2 SVGAGI. CDR3 length: 15 amino acids. The CDR3 nucleotides read TGTGCCAGCAGTTACACTAGCGGGAGAGTCGATGAGCAGTTCTTC. This sequence encodes CASSYTSGRVDEQFF.

The chain combines TRBV28 with TRBJ2-1, with 8 bases fitting TRBD1. This CDR3 is built from 15 residues. V trimming: 2 bases; J trimming: 4 bases; junction bases outside the gene matches: 4. Germline CDR1 MDHEN, CDR2 SYDVKM. The CDR3 DNA follows: TGTGCCAGCAGTTTACAGGACAGGGCGTACAATGAGCAGTTCTTC. This encodes CASSLQDRAYNEQFF.

The chain has TRBV15 and TRBJ2-7; 7 bases line up with TRBD1. Germline lookup yields CDR1 LNHNV and CDR2 YYDKDF (reference sequence). The CDR3 is made up of 16 amino acids. Trimming removed 5 bases from V and 2 bases from J; junction bases left unmatched: 12. CDR3 sequence reads: CATSDPFTGATYEQYF. The CDR3 coding sequence is TGTGCCACCAGCGATCCATTTACAGGGGCCACCTACGAGCAGTACTTC.

The chain couples TRBV2 to TRBJ2-3; tentatively, D is TRBD2 (5 bases). Germline loops: CDR1 SNHLY, CDR2 FYNNEI. CDR3 length equals 15 residues. The V gene lost 6 bases and the J gene lost 1 base, with 14 bases spanning the gap. The CDR3 loop is CASREGWAGTDTQYF. The CDR3 bases are TGTGCCAGCAGAGAGGGATGGGCGGGCACAGATACGCAGTATTTT.

This clone was detected a few times. The chain uses TRBV28 and TRBJ2-2; 11 bases agree with TRBD1. After removal of 4 bases from V and 6 bases from J, the junction contained 7 bases not matched to a gene. Germline V CDR1 and CDR2: MDHEN, SYDVKM. The CDR3 contains 16 residues. CDR3 sequence reads: CASSSAGTGGAGELFF. DNA for the CDR3: TGTGCCAGCAGTTCAGCCGGGACAGGGGGAGCCGGGGAGCTGTTTTTT.

The chain combines TRBV27 with TRBJ2-5, with D possibly being TRBD2 (5 bases). Germline V gene sequence: CDR1 MNHEY, CDR2 SMNVEV (reference sequence). The ends were cut back, 3 bases at V and 4 bases at J, with 12 bases in the middle. This CDR3 comprises 14 residues. Written as DNA, the CDR3 is TGTGCCAGCAGTTTGGGGAATCGGGGAGAGACCCAGTACTTC. It codes for CASSLGNRGETQYF.